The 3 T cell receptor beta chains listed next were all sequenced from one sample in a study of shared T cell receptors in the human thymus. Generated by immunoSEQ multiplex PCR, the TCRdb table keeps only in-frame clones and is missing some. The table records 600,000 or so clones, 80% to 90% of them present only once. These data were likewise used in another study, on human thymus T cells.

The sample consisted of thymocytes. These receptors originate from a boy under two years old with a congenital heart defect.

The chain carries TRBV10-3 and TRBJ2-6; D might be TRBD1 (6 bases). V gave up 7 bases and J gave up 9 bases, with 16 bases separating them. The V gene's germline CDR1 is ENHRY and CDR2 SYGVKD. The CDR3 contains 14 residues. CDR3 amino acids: CAINRELMDNVLTF. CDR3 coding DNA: TGTGCCATCAACAGGGAATTGATGGACAACGTCCTGACTTTC.

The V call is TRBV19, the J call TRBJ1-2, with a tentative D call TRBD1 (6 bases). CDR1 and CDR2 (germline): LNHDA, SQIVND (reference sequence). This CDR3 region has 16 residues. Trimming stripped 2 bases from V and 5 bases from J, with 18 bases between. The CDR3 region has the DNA TGTGCCAGTAGTATACCCAACAGGGATCCGTATTATGGCTACACCTTC. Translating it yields CASSIPNRDPYYGYTF. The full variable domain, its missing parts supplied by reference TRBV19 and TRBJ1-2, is DGGITQSPKYLFRKEGQNVTLSCEQNLNHDAMYWYRQDPGQGLRLIYYSQIVNDFQKGDIAEGYSVSREKKESFPLTVTSAQKNPTAFYLCASSIPNRDPYYGYTFGSGTRLTVV.

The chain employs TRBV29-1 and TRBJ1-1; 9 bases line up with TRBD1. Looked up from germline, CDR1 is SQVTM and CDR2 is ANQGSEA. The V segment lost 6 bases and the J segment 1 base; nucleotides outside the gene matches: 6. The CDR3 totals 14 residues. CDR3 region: CSVHRGHQNTEAFF. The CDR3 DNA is TGCAGCGTCCACAGGGGGCACCAGAACACTGAAGCTTTCTTT.